This is a list of T cell receptor beta chains from one sample in a study of blood T cell repertoires in COVID-19. The method was immunoSEQ multiplex PCR; TCRdb's version includes in-frame clones alone and lacks a portion of them. Of around 250,000 clones listed, approximately 85% are singletons. Source material: PBMCs or T cells enriched from blood (not recorded which). Every receptor here comes from a woman between 45 and 60 years old who had recovered from COVID-19. Each CDR3 is given with its conserved first and last residue.

J,V,CDR3
TRBJ2-3,TRBV25-1,CASSVGGYTDTQYF
TRBJ1-2,TRBV25-1,CASTEAGTYGYTF
TRBJ2-5,TRBV5-4,CASSLVAEETQYF
TRBJ1-5,TRBV19,CASSPLRSLSNQPQHF
TRBJ2-1,TRBV29-1,CSVGLDSLRSNEQFF
TRBJ1-1,TRBV2,CASRASGWTDYTEAFF
TRBJ2-5,TRBV27,CASTATSGRQETQYF
TRBJ2-1,TRBV11-3,CASSLDSGRNEQFF
TRBJ2-1,TRBV15,CATSRDSRLIYNEQFF
TRBJ2-7,TRBV2,CASRMDRVSYEQYF
TRBJ1-4,TRBV28,CASSLLGGWSEKLFF
TRBJ1-5,TRBV5-6,CASSSVTGGQPQHF
TRBJ1-3,TRBV19,CASSRNPGQISGNTIYF
TRBJ1-2,TRBV19,CASSITPGAVRGYTF
TRBJ1-3,TRBV29-1,CSVKNNSGNTIYF
TRBJ1-2,TRBV5-5,CASSFRGGLPVPYGYTF
TRBJ2-3,TRBV3-1/TRBV3-2,CASSQERNTQYF
TRBJ2-6,TRBV9,CASSGTGAAGANVLTF
TRBJ2-1,TRBV27,CASSHNTAGGAWNEQFF
TRBJ1-3,TRBV28,CASSQNGGGESGNTIYF
TRBJ2-7,TRBV3-1/TRBV3-2,CASSAGLTSGFYEQYF
TRBJ2-3,TRBV29-1,CSVAGPTGGGADTQYF
TRBJ1-2,TRBV28,CASSLIDRGFNYGYTF
TRBJ1-5,TRBV24-1,CATSDQRDRGQPQHF
TRBJ2-2,TRBV28,CASSSPSSGRRTGELFF
TRBJ1-3,TRBV18,CASSHADLPTRGNTIYF
TRBJ1-1,TRBV5-1,CASSLEGQGEGTEAFF
TRBJ1-2,TRBV20-1,CSAPLTYGYTF
TRBJ1-4,TRBV24-1,CATSDRGTGGINEKLFF
TRBJ1-2,TRBV18,CASSPSGGYGYTF
TRBJ2-5,TRBV5-1,CASSRNRGGETQYF
TRBJ1-5,TRBV19,CASRDGIYNQPQHF
TRBJ1-5,TRBV7-9,CASSPGGKDQPQHF
TRBJ2-1,TRBV6-2/TRBV6-3,CASSQDRGTYNEQFF
TRBJ2-7,TRBV9,CASSPRSGQVSYEQYF
TRBJ2-3,TRBV14,CASSQLTQGPGNTQYF
TRBJ2-6,TRBV4-2,CASSQEEAGRSSGANVLTF
TRBJ2-2,TRBV9,CASSVELAGGPDTGELFF
TRBJ2-1,TRBV19,CASSLSRGQAYNEQFF
TRBJ2-2,TRBV5-4,CASSLFGGAGELFF
TRBJ2-1,TRBV28,CASSLFGGISYNEQFF
TRBJ1-4,TRBV5-1,CASSLQGPNEKLFF
TRBJ2-7,TRBV3-1/TRBV3-2,CASSQDSGQFYEQYF
TRBJ2-1,TRBV6-5,CASSLTSGFYNEQFF
TRBJ2-5,TRBV3-1/TRBV3-2,CASSQTLMGGETQYF
TRBJ2-7,TRBV11-2,CASSKRLDSYEQYF
TRBJ1-2,TRBV5-4,CASSTDGESYTF
TRBJ2-7,TRBV15,CATSMGTGTYEQYF
TRBJ1-3,TRBV6-5,CASRADRLNTIYF
TRBJ1-1,TRBV7-8,CASSLDLTGNTEAFF
TRBJ2-3,TRBV15,CATELAGGDTQYF
TRBJ2-7,TRBV19,CASSIRTGGPYEQYF
TRBJ2-5,TRBV2,CASSLGGQGETQYF